Below are 12 T cell receptor beta chains sequenced from a single sample in a study of technical replicates of blood from several donors. The protocol was immunoSEQ multiplex PCR, while the TCRdb copy is restricted to in-frame clones and leaves out a portion. This sample has tens of thousands of clones; around nine tenths occur once, and the top ten carry about 0.27%. Sequencing was carried out using T cells isolated from PBMCs. The receptor source for this set is a human donor in good health.

The chain employs TRBV30 and TRBJ1-6; unclear D gene. V lost 0 bases, J lost 5 bases, and 8 bases lay in between. CDR3 size: 14 residues. CDR1 is GTSNPN, CDR2 SVGIG, per germline (reference sequence). The CDR3 loop is CAWSVLGNNSPLHF. The CDR3 DNA is TGTGCCTGGAGTGTACTAGGAAATAATTCACCCCTCCACTTT.

This clone showed up just a few times. The chain combines TRBV30 with TRBJ1-4; no definite D call. There are 14 residues in the CDR3. Germline V gene sequence: CDR1 GTSNPN, CDR2 SVGIG (reference sequence). V was pared by 5 bases and J by 4 bases, with 14 bases between. The CDR3 loop is CAWGRDTVNEKLFF. The CDR3 DNA reads TGTGCCTGGGGAAGAGACACGGTTAATGAAAAACTGTTTTTT. The full variable domain, its missing parts supplied by reference TRBV30 and TRBJ1-4, is SQTIHQWPATLVQPVGSPLSLECTVEGTSNPNLYWYRQAAGRGLQLLFYSVGIGQISSEVPQNLSASRPQDRQFILSSKKLLLSDSGFYLCAWGRDTVNEKLFFGSGTQLSVL.

This chain links TRBV16 with TRBJ2-7; D is unresolved. This CDR3 spans 13 amino acids. The V end was cut by 4 bases, the J end by 0 bases, with 7 bases between. Germline V lookup: CDR1 KGHSY, CDR2 FQNENV. The CDR3 reads CASSREDSYEQYF. CDR3 bases: TGTGCCAGCAGCCGTGAGGACTCCTACGAGCAGTACTTC.

There are a few counts of this clone. CDR3 residues: CASSLAGGMNEQFF. DNA for the CDR3: TGTGCCAGCAGCTTAGCGGGAGGTATGAATGAGCAGTTCTTC. This chain connects TRBV11-2 to TRBJ2-1; 7 bases are shared with TRBD2. This CDR3 is 14 amino acids long. The V gene's germline CDR1 is SGHAT and CDR2 FQNNGV. With 1 base clipped from V and 7 bases from J, the junction kept 4 bases outside the gene matches.

This clone was recorded once. The chain recombines TRBV6-5 with TRBJ1-1; 11 positions agree with TRBD1. The CDR3 is 14 residues long. Trimming at V came to 6 bases and at J to 4 bases, leaving 4 bases not matched to a gene. CDR1 is MNHEY and CDR2 is SVGAGI in the germline V gene. CDR3 DNA sequence: TGTGCCAGCAGGAGAGGGACAGGGGGCACTGAAGCTTTCTTT. It is translated as CASRRGTGGTEAFF.

The CDR3 bases are TGCGCCAGCAGCTATACGGGTCAGCCCCAGCATTTT. Protein: CASSYTGQPQHF. The rearrangement uses TRBV10-1 and TRBJ1-5; D is unresolved. The CDR3 is 12 amino acids. Germline V CDR1 and CDR2: WNHNN, SYGVQD (reference sequence). V lost 6 bases, J lost 6 bases, and 9 bases lay in between.

This clone occurred once. The chain employs TRBV5-1 and TRBJ1-3; D perhaps matches TRBD1 (5 bases). This CDR3 region has 16 residues. V was cut by 4 bases and J by 0 bases, with 14 bases left in between. Per germline, CDR1 SGHRS and CDR2 YFSETQ. CDR3 region: CASSLEGARSGNTIYF. The CDR3 DNA sequence: TGCGCCAGCAGCCTGGAAGGGGCCCGCTCTGGAAACACCATATATTTT.

The chain couples TRBV2 to TRBJ2-7; 8 bases match TRBD1. The germline V gene has CDR1 SNHLY and CDR2 FYNNEI. This CDR3 is built from 15 residues. The ends lost 5 bases at V and 7 bases at J; junction bases unmatched: 13. DNA for the CDR3: TGTGCCAGCAGTCCCGGACAGGGTGCGACTTTGGAGCAGTACTTC. The encoded protein is CASSPGQGATLEQYF. Full variable domain (rest looked up from reference TRBV2 and TRBJ2-7): EPEVTQTPSHQVTQMGQEVILRCVPISNHLYFYWYRQILGQKVEFLVSFYNNEISEKSEIFDDQFSVERPDGSNFTLKIRSTKLEDSAMYFCASSPGQGATLEQYFGPGTRLTVT.

As for this clone: One junction end disagrees with the germline gene, perhaps due to a read error. This rearrangement joins TRBV7-7 to TRBJ2-1, with 13 positions matching TRBD2. Germline V lookup: CDR1 SSHAT, CDR2 FNYEAQ (reference sequence). This CDR3 spans 15 amino acids. The CDR3 protein is CASSSGLAGNNEQFF. Here the CDR3 DNA reads TGTGCTAGCAGCTCGGGACTAGCGGGGAACAATGAGCAGTTCTTC.

In its sample, this clone was seen once. The chain recombines TRBV5-6 with TRBJ1-5, with D perhaps TRBD1 (6 bases). In germline, CDR1 is SGHDT, CDR2 YYEEEE. Trimming pared 4 bases from V and 5 bases from J, leaving 10 bases between. CDR3 size: 13 residues. The DNA for the CDR3 is TGTGCCAGCAGCCTACAGGGTTATCAGCCCCAGCATTTT. It specifies CASSLQGYQPQHF. The whole variable domain, filled in from reference TRBV5-6 and TRBJ1-5, reads DAGVTQSPTHLIKTRGQQVTLRCSPKSGHDTVSWYQQALGQGPQFIFQYYEEEERQRGNFPDRFSGHQFPNYSSELNVNALLLGDSALYLCASSLQGYQPQHFGDGTRLSIL.

The chain couples TRBV28 to TRBJ2-7; D gene uncertain. CDR3 length: 14 residues. Germline V gene data show CDR1 as MDHEN and CDR2 as SYDVKM. V was shortened by 5 bases and J by 6 bases, with 17 bases between the two germline ends. The DNA of the CDR3 is TGTGCCAGCAGTCCGGGTCGAGAAGTCTCCGAGCAGTACTTC. Encoded protein: CASSPGREVSEQYF.

Concerning this clone itself: Sequence at one end of the junction differs from germline and may be a read error. The genes are TRBV7-7 and TRBJ2-1, with D possibly being TRBD2 (5 bases). This CDR3 contains 15 residues. Per germline, CDR1 SSHAT and CDR2 FNYEAQ (reference sequence). The CDR3 nucleotides read TGTGCTAGCAGCTTGACACGGGGAAACTACAATGAGCAGTTCTTC. Translated, it gives CASSLTRGNYNEQFF. Using reference TRBV7-7 and TRBJ2-1 for the parts outside the CDR3, the full variable domain is GAGVSQSPRYKVTKRGQDVTLRCDPISSHATLYWYQQALGQGPEFLTYFNYEAQPDKSGLPSDRFSAERPEGSISTLTIQRTEQRDSAMYRCASSLTRGNYNEQFFGPGTRLTVL.